The 18 T cell receptor beta chains below were found in one sample sequenced in a study of cytomegalovirus exposure and HLA in healthy donors. Both 60 Vbeta primers and 13 Jbeta primers went into the PCR. Data came from immunoSEQ multiplex PCR; TCRdb stores just in-frame clones and leaves some out. The sample carries 100,000 to 150,000 clones, 74% recorded once. The source material was PBMCs. Source of these receptors: a man between 40 and 49 years old in good health and CMV-seropositive.

This chain links TRBV5-1 with TRBJ1-1, with unresolved D. Germline V gives CDR1 SGHRS, CDR2 YFSETQ. Trimming left V 2 bases short and J 1 base short, with 6 bases between. The CDR3 spans 13 residues. CDR3 DNA: TGCGCCAGCAGCTTTTCAGGGAACACTGAAGCTTTCTTT. Protein product: CASSFSGNTEAFF.

In this sample, this clone turned up a few times. J is TRBJ1-4 and V is TRBV7-6, with D perhaps matching TRBD1 (5 bases). V was shortened by 1 base and J by 8 bases, with 11 bases between the two germline ends. Germline V gives CDR1 SGHVS, CDR2 FNYEAQ. CDR3 length: 14 amino acids. The CDR3 DNA follows: TGTGCCAGCAGCTTAGGGACGGGGGTGGAAAAACTGTTTTTT. Translating it yields CASSLGTGVEKLFF.

This chain links TRBV7-3 with TRBJ2-7, with 8 bases fitting TRBD1. The CDR3 runs 14 residues. Per germline, CDR1 SGHTA and CDR2 FQGTGA. Trimming took 5 bases from V and 3 from J; bases not matched to a gene: 6. The CDR3 protein is CASSRDRTNYEQYF. The CDR3 DNA is TGTGCCAGCAGCCGGGACAGGACGAACTACGAGCAGTACTTC.

This chain joins TRBV30 and TRBJ2-7; D may be TRBD2 (5 bases). The length of the CDR3 is 13 residues. Trimming took off 4 bases at V and 3 bases at J, with 13 bases between the two ends. Per germline, CDR1 GTSNPN and CDR2 SVGIG (reference sequence). The CDR3 nucleotides read TGTGCCTGGAAGAAGGCGGGCCTCTACGAGCAGTACTTC. Protein sequence: CAWKKAGLYEQYF.

V and J are TRBV21-1 and TRBJ1-6. TRBV21-1 is described as a pseudogene. This CDR3 spans 13 amino acids. The CDR3 region has the DNA TGTGCCAGCAGCAAAGTCCGCTTGAGTCCCCTCCACTTT. It yields the protein CASSKVRLSPLHF.

The chain links TRBV4-1 to TRBJ2-1, with 12 bases that match TRBD1. This CDR3 contains 18 residues. CDR1 MGHRA and CDR2 YSYEKL come from the germline V gene. J gave up 8 bases and V 0 bases, and 11 bases lay outside the gene matches. The CDR3, as DNA: TGCGCCAGCAGCCAAGAGCAGACGGGGACAGGGGGCCGAGATGAGCAGTTCTTC. Its protein is CASSQEQTGTGGRDEQFF.

The rearrangement links TRBV11-1 to TRBJ1-1, with 7 positions matching TRBD1. The CDR3 runs to 13 residues. Looked up from germline, CDR1 is SGHAT and CDR2 is FQDESV (reference sequence). The V segment lost 5 bases and the J segment 3 bases; nucleotides outside the gene matches: 3. The chain's CDR3 is CASSPTGDTEAFF. The CDR3, as DNA: TGTGCCAGCAGCCCCACAGGGGACACTGAAGCTTTCTTT.

This clone has more than one count but fewer than ten. The chain is built from TRBV4-2 and TRBJ2-4; D is possibly TRBD2 (5 bases). The V end was cut by 0 bases, the J end by 6 bases, with 15 bases between. Germline V gene sequence: CDR1 LGHNA, CDR2 YNFKEQ. This CDR3 spans 16 amino acids. The DNA for the CDR3 is TGTGCCAGCAGCCAAGACCTGCGAGGGCCGGGAAACATTCAGTACTTC. It yields the protein CASSQDLRGPGNIQYF.

The gene calls are TRBV7-6 and TRBJ1-1, with 7 bases matching TRBD1. The germline V gene has CDR1 SGHVS and CDR2 FNYEAQ. CDR3 size: 14 residues. Trimming took 4 bases from V and 1 from J; bases not matched to a gene: 3. The CDR3 nucleotides read TGTGCCAGCAGCTCGCGGACAGGGAACACTGAAGCTTTCTTT. Amino acid sequence: CASSSRTGNTEAFF.

V usage is TRBV4-3 and J usage is TRBJ2-5; TRBD1 matches at 9 bases. The DNA end is a closer match to TRBJ2-7, so the J assignment may be wrong. This CDR3 region has 15 residues. Germline assignment: CDR1 LGHNA and CDR2 YSLEER. The CDR3 loop reads CASSRDPGQGYEQYF. The CDR3 DNA reads TGCGCCAGCAGCCGGGACCCGGGACAGGGATACGAGCAGTACTTC.

The gene calls are TRBV27 and TRBJ2-5; D is undetermined. The V and J ends lost 6 bases and 2 bases respectively, with 4 bases between them. Looked up from germline, CDR1 is MNHEY and CDR2 is SMNVEV (reference sequence). This CDR3 has 11 residues. The CDR3 loop reads CASRQQETQYF. CDR3 sequence (DNA): TGTGCCAGCAGACAGCAAGAGACCCAGTACTTC.

This clone was detected only a few times. The chain couples TRBV6-5 to TRBJ1-2, with 7 bases matching TRBD1. V trimming: 0 bases; J trimming: 6 bases; junction bases outside the gene matches: 7. The CDR3 extends over 15 amino acids. Germline V lookup: CDR1 MNHEY, CDR2 SVGAGI. The CDR3 DNA sequence: TGTGCCAGCAGTTACTCGGGGACAGTCTCCGATGGCTACACCTTC. This translates into CASSYSGTVSDGYTF.

The chain recombines TRBV6-1 with TRBJ1-4; no reliable D call. Germline loops: CDR1 MNHNS, CDR2 SASEGT. V lost 1 base, J lost 10 bases, and 10 bases lay in between. This CDR3 has 13 amino acids. For the CDR3, the DNA is TGTGCCAGCAGTGAAGGGCCTGGCATAAAACTGTTTTTT. It encodes CASSEGPGIKLFF.

In its sample, this clone was seen a few times. In nucleotides, the CDR3 is TGTGCCAGCAGCTCTAGCGGGAGCGGCGAGACCCAGTACTTC. Protein: CASSSSGSGETQYF. This chain connects TRBV9 to TRBJ2-5, with 10 bases identical to TRBD2. V trimming: 4 bases; J trimming: 5 bases; junction bases outside the gene matches: 5. The CDR3 runs to 14 residues. Germline values: CDR1 SGDLS, CDR2 YYNGEE.

CDR3 amino acids: CSARADTEAFF. DNA of the CDR3: TGCAGTGCTAGAGCAGACACTGAAGCTTTCTTT. This rearrangement joins TRBV20-1 to TRBJ1-1; D remains unclear. CDR1 DFQATT and CDR2 SNEGSKA come from the germline V gene (reference sequence). V shed 1 base and J shed 3 bases, with 3 bases lying between them. This CDR3 is 11 amino acids long.

This clone was counted only a few times. The gene calls are TRBV5-8 and TRBJ1-3; D is unresolved. This CDR3 has 15 residues. V was pared by 2 bases and J by 1 base, with 10 bases between. CDR1 SGHTS and CDR2 YDEGEE come from the germline V gene. The CDR3 DNA reads as TGTGCCAGCAGCTTACGTTTTCAGTCTGGAAACACCATATATTTT. Translating gives CASSLRFQSGNTIYF.

This rearrangement joins TRBV7-9 to TRBJ2-1; D perhaps matches TRBD2 (6 bases). The CDR3 has 18 residues. Trimming removed 4 bases at V and 0 bases at J, with 19 bases between. Germline lookup yields CDR1 SEHNR and CDR2 FQNEAQ (reference sequence). DNA for the CDR3: TGTGCCAGCAGCTCGCAAGACCGGGACTTTCACTCCTACAATGAGCAGTTCTTC. Translating gives CASSSQDRDFHSYNEQFF.

The J gene is TRBJ2-3, the V gene TRBV2; weak D call: TRBD2 (6 bases). The CDR3 is 16 residues long. V lost 7 bases, J lost 3 bases, and 20 bases lay in between. The V gene's germline CDR1 is SNHLY and CDR2 FYNNEI. The CDR3 region has the DNA TGTGCCAGCACTTCCTCGGGAGACAGTTTAACAGATACGCAGTATTTT. Amino acids: CASTSSGDSLTDTQYF.